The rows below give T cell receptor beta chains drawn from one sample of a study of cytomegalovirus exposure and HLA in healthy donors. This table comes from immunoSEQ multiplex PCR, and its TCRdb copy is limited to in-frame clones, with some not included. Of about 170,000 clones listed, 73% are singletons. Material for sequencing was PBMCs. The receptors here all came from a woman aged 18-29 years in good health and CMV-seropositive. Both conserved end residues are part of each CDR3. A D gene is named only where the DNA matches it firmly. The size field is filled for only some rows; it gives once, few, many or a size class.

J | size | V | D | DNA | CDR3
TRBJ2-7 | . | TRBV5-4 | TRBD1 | TGTGCCAGCAGCCAAGCACCTCTGACAGGGTCCTCCTACGAGCAGTACTTC | CASSQAPLTGSSYEQYF
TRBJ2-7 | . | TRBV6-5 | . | TGTGCCAGCAGTCGTCTTTCCGAGGGGGGGTCCGAGCAGTACTTC | CASSRLSEGGSEQYF
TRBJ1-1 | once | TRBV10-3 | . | TGTGCCATCAGTGACGAAAACCACAGGCTCGGCACTGAAGCTTTCTTT | CAISDENHRLGTEAFF
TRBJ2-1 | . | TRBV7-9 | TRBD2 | TGTGCCAGCAGCTTAGAGGGGACTAGCGCCTCCTACAATGAGCAGTTCTTC | CASSLEGTSASYNEQFF
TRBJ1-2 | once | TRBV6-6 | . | TGTGCCAGCAGTTATTCCGGGGACTATGGCTACACCTTC | CASSYSGDYGYTF
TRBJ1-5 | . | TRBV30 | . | TGTGCCTGGAGTCCGAGGACAGTGAATCAGCCCCAGCATTTT | CAWSPRTVNQPQHF
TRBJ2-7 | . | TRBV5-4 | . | TGTGCCAGCAGTATGAACCTCAGGGTGGGGGAGCAGTACTTC | CASSMNLRVGEQYF
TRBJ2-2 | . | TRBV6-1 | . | TGTGCCAGCAGTGGAACAAGTATCACCGGGGAGCTGTTTTTT | CASSGTSITGELFF
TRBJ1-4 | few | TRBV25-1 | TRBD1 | TGTGCCAGCACCACGGCGGGACAGGATTATGTGGGGAATGAAAAACTGTTTTTT | CASTTAGQDYVGNEKLFF
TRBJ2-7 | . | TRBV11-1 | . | TGTGCCAGCAGCTTCGACCGGGGTACCTACGAGCAGTACTTC | CASSFDRGTYEQYF
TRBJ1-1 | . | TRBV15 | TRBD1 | TGTGCCACCAGCATTACAGGGGGAGGAACTGAAGCTTTCTTT | CATSITGGGTEAFF
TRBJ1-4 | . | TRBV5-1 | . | TGCGCCAGCAGGCTACTTGGTGGAGCAACTAATGAAAAACTGTTTTTT | CASRLLGGATNEKLFF
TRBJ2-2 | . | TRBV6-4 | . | TGTGCCAGCCCCCAAGGAGGGGGCAACACCAGGGAGCTGTTTTTT | CASPQGGGNTRELFF
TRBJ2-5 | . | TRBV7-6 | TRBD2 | TGTGCCAGCAGCTTCGCCAGACTAGCGGGGGGGCAAGAGACCCAGTACTTC | CASSFARLAGGQETQYF
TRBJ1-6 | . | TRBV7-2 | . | TGTGCCAGCGGGACGCAGGGGTATAATTCACCCCTCCACTTT | CASGTQGYNSPLHF
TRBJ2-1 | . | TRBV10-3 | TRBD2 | TGTGCCATCAGTGGGCGATCGGGAGCGGGGTACAATGAGCAGTTCTTC | CAISGRSGAGYNEQFF
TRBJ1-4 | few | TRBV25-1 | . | TGTGCCAGCGACGGGACTGGGGAAAAACTGTTTTTT | CASDGTGEKLFF
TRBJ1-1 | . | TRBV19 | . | TGTGCCAGTAAACAGGGTGCTGAAGCTTTCTTT | CASKQGAEAFF
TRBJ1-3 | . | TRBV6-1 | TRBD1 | TGTGCCAGCAGTGATAGGGACAGGGGGCGAAGAAACACCATATATTTT | CASSDRDRGRRNTIYF
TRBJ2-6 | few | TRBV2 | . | TGTGCCAGCAGTCCAGTCGGGACAAATGGGGCCAACGTCCTGACTTTC | CASSPVGTNGANVLTF
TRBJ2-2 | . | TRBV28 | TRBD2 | TGTGCCAGCAGTTTTCCGGCGGGGGGGGCAACCGGGGAGCTGTTTTTT | CASSFPAGGATGELFF
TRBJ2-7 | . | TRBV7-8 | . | TGTGCCAGCAGCCTAGGATCCCGGACAGCCACCTACGAGCAGTACTTC | CASSLGSRTATYEQYF
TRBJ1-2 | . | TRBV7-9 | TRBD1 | TGTGCCAGCAGCTTACCCAAGGGGGCGAACTATGGCTACACCTTC | CASSLPKGANYGYTF
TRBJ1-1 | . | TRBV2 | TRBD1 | TGTGCCAGCCTCAGGGGGCTGTTCACTGAAGCTTTCTTT | CASLRGLFTEAFF
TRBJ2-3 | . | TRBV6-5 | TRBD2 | TGTGCCAGCAGACTAGCGGGGGGCCCTACAGATACGCAGTATTTT | CASRLAGGPTDTQYF
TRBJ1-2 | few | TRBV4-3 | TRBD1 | TGCGCCAGCAGCCAAGAAATGGGACAGCTATATAGCTATGGCTACACCTTC | CASSQEMGQLYSYGYTF
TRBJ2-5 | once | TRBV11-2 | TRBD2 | TGTGCCAGCAGCTTGGGGGGGGTAGCGGAGACCCAGTACTTC | CASSLGGVAETQYF